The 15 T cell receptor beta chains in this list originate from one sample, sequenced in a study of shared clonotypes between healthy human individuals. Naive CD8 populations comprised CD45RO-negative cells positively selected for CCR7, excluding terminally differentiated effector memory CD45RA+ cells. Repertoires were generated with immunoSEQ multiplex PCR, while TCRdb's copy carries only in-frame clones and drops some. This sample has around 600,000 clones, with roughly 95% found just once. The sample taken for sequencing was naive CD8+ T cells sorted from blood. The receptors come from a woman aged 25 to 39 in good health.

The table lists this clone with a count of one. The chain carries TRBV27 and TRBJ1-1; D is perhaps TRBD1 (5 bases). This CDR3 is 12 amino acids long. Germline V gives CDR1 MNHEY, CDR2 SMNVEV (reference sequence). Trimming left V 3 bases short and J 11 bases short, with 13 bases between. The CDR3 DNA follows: TGTGCCAGCAGTTTTCAGTCAGGGCCGGCTTTCTTT. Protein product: CASSFQSGPAFF.

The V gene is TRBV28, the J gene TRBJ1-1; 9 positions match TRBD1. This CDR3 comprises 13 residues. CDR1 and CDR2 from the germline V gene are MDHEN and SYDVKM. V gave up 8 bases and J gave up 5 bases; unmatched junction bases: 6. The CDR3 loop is CASYRGRGTEAFF. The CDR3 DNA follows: TGTGCCAGCTACAGGGGGCGAGGTACTGAAGCTTTCTTT. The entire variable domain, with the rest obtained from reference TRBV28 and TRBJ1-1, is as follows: DVKVTQSSRYLVKRTGEKVFLECVQDMDHENMFWYRQDPGLGLRLIYFSYDVKMKEKGDIPEGYSVSREKKERFSLILESASTNQTSMYLCASYRGRGTEAFFGQGTRLTVV.

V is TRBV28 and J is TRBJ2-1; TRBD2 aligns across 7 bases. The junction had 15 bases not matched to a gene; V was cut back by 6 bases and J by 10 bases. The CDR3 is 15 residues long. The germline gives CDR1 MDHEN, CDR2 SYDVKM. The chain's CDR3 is CASRDKREGVYEQFF. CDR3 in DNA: TGTGCCAGCAGAGACAAGCGGGAAGGGGTGTACGAGCAGTTCTTC.

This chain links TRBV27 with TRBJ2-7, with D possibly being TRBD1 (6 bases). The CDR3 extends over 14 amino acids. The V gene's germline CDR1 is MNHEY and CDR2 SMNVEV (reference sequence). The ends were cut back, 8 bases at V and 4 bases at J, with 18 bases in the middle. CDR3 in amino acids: CASLSRDKPYEQYF. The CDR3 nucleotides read TGTGCCAGCCTTTCGAGGGACAAACCATACGAGCAGTACTTC.

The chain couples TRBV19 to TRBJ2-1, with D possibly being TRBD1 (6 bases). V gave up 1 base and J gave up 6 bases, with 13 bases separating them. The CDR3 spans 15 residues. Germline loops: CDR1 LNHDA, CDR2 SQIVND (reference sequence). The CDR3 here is CASSIATTGFNEQFF. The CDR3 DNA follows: TGTGCCAGTAGTATAGCCACGACAGGATTCAATGAGCAGTTCTTC.

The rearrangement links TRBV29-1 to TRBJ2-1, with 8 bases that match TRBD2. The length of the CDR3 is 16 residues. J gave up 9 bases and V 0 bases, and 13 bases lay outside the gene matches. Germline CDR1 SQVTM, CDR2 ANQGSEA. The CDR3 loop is CSVEDPSGGMNAEQFF. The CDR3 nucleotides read TGCAGCGTTGAAGATCCCAGCGGGGGCATGAACGCTGAGCAGTTCTTC.

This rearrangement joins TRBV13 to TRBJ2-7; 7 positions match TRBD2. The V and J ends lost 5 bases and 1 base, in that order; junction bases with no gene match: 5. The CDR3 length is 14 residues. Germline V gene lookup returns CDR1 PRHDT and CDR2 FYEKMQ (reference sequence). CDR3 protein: CASSNQRGSYEQYF. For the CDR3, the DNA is TGTGCCAGCAGCAACCAGCGGGGTTCCTACGAGCAGTACTTC.

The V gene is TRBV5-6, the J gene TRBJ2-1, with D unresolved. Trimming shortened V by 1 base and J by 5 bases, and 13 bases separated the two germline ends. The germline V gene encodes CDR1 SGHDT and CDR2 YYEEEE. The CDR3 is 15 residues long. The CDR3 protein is CASSLYPEWHNEQFF. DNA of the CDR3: TGTGCCAGCAGCTTGTATCCAGAGTGGCACAATGAGCAGTTCTTC.

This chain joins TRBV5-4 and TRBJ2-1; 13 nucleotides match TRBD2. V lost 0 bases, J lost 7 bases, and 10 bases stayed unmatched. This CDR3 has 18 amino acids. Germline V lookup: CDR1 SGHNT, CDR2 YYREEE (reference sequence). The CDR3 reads CASSLEVGLAGVGNEQFF. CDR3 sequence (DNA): TGTGCCAGCAGCTTGGAGGTAGGACTAGCGGGAGTTGGGAATGAGCAGTTCTTC. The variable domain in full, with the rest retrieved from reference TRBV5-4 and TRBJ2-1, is ETGVTQSPTHLIKTRGQQVTLRCSSQSGHNTVSWYQQALGQGPQFIFQYYREEENGRGNFPPRFSGLQFPNYSSELNVNALELDDSALYLCASSLEVGLAGVGNEQFFGPGTRLTVL.

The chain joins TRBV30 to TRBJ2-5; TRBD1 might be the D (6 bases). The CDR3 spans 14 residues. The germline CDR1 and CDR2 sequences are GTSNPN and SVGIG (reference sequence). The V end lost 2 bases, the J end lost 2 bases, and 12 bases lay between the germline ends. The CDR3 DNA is TGTGCCTGGAGTAATATGGGGGCACAAGAGACCCAGTACTTC. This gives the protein CAWSNMGAQETQYF.

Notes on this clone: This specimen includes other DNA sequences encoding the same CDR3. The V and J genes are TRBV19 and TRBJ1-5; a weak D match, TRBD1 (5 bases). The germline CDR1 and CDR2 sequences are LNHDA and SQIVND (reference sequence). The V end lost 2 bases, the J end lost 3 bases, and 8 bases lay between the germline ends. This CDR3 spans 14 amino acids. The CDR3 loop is CASSIRDYNQPQHF. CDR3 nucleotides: TGTGCCAGTAGTATACGGGACTACAATCAGCCCCAGCATTTT. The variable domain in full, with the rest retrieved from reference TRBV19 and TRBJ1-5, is DGGITQSPKYLFRKEGQNVTLSCEQNLNHDAMYWYRQDPGQGLRLIYYSQIVNDFQKGDIAEGYSVSREKKESFPLTVTSAQKNPTAFYLCASSIRDYNQPQHFGDGTRLSIL.

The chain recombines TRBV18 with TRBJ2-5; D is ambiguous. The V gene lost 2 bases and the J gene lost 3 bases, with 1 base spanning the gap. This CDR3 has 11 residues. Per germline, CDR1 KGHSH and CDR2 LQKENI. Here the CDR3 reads CASSPEETQYF. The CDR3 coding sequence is TGTGCCAGCTCACCAGAAGAGACCCAGTACTTC.

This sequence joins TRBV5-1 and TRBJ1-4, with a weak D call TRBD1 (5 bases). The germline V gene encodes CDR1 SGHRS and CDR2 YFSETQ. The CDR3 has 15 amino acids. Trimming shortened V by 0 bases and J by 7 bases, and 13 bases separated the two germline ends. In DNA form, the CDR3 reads TGCGCCAGCAGCTTGGCCGGGACGGACGGTGAAAAACTGTTTTTT. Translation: CASSLAGTDGEKLFF.

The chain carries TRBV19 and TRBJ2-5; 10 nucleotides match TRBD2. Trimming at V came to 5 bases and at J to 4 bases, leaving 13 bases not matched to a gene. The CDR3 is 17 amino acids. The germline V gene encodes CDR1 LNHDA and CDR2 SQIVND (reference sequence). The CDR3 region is CASSSAGGPLLPETQYF. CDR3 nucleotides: TGTGCCAGTAGTTCAGCGGGAGGGCCCCTGTTGCCAGAGACCCAGTACTTC.

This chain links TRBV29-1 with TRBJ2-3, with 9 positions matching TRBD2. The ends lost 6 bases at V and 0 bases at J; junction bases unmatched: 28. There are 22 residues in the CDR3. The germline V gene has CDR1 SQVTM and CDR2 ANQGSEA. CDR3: CSVRSGVSDRALSGSSTDTQYF. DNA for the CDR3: TGCAGCGTCCGAAGTGGGGTGTCGGACAGAGCACTTAGCGGGAGTAGCACAGATACGCAGTATTTT.